The clone carrying this TCR beta chain has just one count. What it binds is not known. Trimming shortened V by 6 bases and J by 8 bases, and 12 bases separated the two germline ends. This CDR3 is built from 12 residues. The V gene's germline CDR1 is SGHAT and CDR2 FQNNGV. PCR employed 60 Vbeta and 13 Jbeta primers. Original analysis: Counted up in a later analysis, unique TCR beta chains came to about 80 million, with some 11 million shared. Using immunoSEQ multiplex PCR, the repertoire was profiled, and TCRdb retains in-frame clones only, with some absent. V and J calls plus clone size are reproduced from that table; the DNA served to infer D and trimming. The data hold 170,000 or so clones, with roughly four fifths observed a single time. This sample was taken from a study of cytomegalovirus exposure and HLA in healthy donors. Study-level points and caveats: Presence/absence results assume similar sequencing depth per donor, which may not hold. Cytomegalovirus association was listed for approximately 160 TCR beta chains.

Sequenced sample: PBMCs. This chain joins TRBV11-2 and TRBJ2-3; unclear D gene. The receptor was isolated from a man aged 50 to 59 in good health and CMV-seronegative. CDR3 in amino acids: CASSSDTLTQYF. The CDR3 DNA reads as TGTGCCAGCAGTTCTGACACTCTTACGCAGTATTTT. The whole variable domain, remainder taken from reference TRBV11-2 and TRBJ2-3, is EAGVAQSPRYKIIEKRQSVAFWCNPISGHATLYWYQQILGQGPKLLIQFQNNGVVDDSQLPKDRFSAERLKGVDSTLKIQPAKLEDSAVYLCASSSDTLTQYFGPGTRLTVL.